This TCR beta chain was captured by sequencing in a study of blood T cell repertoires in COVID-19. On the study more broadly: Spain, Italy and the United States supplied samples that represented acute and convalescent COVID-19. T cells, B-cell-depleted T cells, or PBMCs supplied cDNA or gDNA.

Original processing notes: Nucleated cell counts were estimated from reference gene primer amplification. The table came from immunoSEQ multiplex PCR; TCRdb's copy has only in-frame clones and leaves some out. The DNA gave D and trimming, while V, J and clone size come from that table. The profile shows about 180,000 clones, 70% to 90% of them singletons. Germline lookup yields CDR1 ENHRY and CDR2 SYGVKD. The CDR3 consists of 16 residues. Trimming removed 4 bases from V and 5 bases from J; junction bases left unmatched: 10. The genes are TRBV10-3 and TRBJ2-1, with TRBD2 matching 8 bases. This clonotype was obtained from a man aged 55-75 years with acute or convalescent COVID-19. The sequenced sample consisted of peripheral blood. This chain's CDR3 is CAISAGREGPNNEQFF. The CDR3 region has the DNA TGTGCCATCAGTGCCGGACGGGAGGGCCCCAACAATGAGCAGTTCTTC.